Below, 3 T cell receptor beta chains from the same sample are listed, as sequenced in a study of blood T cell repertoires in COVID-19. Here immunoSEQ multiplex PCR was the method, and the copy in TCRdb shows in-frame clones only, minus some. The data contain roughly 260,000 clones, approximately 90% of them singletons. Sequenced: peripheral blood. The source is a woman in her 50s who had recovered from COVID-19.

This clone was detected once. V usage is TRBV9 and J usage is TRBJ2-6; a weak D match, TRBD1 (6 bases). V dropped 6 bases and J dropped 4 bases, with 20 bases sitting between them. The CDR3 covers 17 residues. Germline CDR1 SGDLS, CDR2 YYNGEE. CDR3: CASTPWQGPLGANVLTF. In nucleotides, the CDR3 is TGTGCCAGCACTCCTTGGCAGGGGCCGCTCGGGGCCAACGTCCTGACTTTC. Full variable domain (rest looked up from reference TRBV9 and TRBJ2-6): DSGVTQTPKHLITATGQRVTLRCSPRSGDLSVYWYQQSLDQGLQFLIQYYNGEERAKGNILERFSAQQFPDLHSELNLSSLELGDSALYFCASTPWQGPLGANVLTFGAGSRLTVL.

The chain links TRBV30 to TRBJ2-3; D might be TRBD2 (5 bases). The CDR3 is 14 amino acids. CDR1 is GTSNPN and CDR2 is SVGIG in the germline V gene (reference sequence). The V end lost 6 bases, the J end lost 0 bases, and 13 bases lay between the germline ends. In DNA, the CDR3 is TGTGCCTGCAAACGCGGCGGGAGCACAGATACGCAGTATTTT. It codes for CACKRGGSTDTQYF.

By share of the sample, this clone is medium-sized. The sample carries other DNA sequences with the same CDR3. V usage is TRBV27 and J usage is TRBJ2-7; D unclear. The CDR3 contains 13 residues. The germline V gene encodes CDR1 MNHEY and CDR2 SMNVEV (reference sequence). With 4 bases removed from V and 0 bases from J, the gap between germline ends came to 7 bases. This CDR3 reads CASSYQASYEQYF. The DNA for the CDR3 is TGTGCCAGCAGTTATCAGGCCTCCTACGAGCAGTACTTC.